This is a list of T cell receptor beta chains from one sample in a study of shared clonotypes between healthy human individuals. The table came from immunoSEQ multiplex PCR; TCRdb's copy has only in-frame clones and leaves some out. The repertoire holds millions of clones, with more than 80% as singletons. Source material: naive CD4+ T cells sorted from blood. These TCRs come from a man between 18 and 29 years old in good health. The CDR3 runs from the conserved cysteine through the conserved F or W. The D gene is left open where the match is weak. Size is omitted from some rows. Given values are once, few, many or a class for expanded clones.

d_gene: TRBD1
v_gene: TRBV18
j_gene: TRBJ2-5
abundance: .
CDR3nt: TGTGCCAGCTCCTCTACAGGGGGCGCGGAGACCCAGTACTTC
CDR3aa: CASSSTGGAETQYF

d_gene: .
v_gene: TRBV9
j_gene: TRBJ1-6
abundance: .
CDR3nt: TGTGCCAGCAGCCCCTCGGGCTCCTATAATTCACCCCTCCACTTT
CDR3aa: CASSPSGSYNSPLHF

d_gene: TRBD1
v_gene: TRBV6-1
j_gene: TRBJ1-4
abundance: .
CDR3nt: TGTGCCAGCAGTGGGACAGGAAATAATGAAAAACTGTTTTTT
CDR3aa: CASSGTGNNEKLFF

d_gene: TRBD1
v_gene: TRBV6-5
j_gene: TRBJ2-7
abundance: .
CDR3nt: TGTGCCAGCACGGGGGCAGGGGGCCGCGAGCAGTACTTC
CDR3aa: CASTGAGGREQYF

d_gene: .
v_gene: TRBV5-4
j_gene: TRBJ2-5
abundance: .
CDR3nt: TGTGCCAGCAGCAGGGGGGTCGGCGGGATGGGCGAGACCCAGTACTTC
CDR3aa: CASSRGVGGMGETQYF

d_gene: .
v_gene: TRBV5-1
j_gene: TRBJ1-4
abundance: .
CDR3nt: TGCGCCAGCAGCTTGGAGCCGTGGCGGGATGAAAAACTGTTTTTT
CDR3aa: CASSLEPWRDEKLFF

d_gene: TRBD1
v_gene: TRBV6-1
j_gene: TRBJ1-4
abundance: .
CDR3nt: TGTGCCAGCAGGGTCAGGGGGACGGCGGAAAAACTGTTTTTT
CDR3aa: CASRVRGTAEKLFF

d_gene: .
v_gene: TRBV19
j_gene: TRBJ1-2
abundance: .
CDR3nt: TGTGCCAGTAGTATTGGGCAGCTTGTGGATGGCTACACCTTC
CDR3aa: CASSIGQLVDGYTF

d_gene: TRBD1
v_gene: TRBV6-5
j_gene: TRBJ2-7
abundance: .
CDR3nt: TGTGCCAGCAGGAGGGGGCTCGAGCAGTACTTC
CDR3aa: CASRRGLEQYF

d_gene: TRBD1
v_gene: TRBV29-1
j_gene: TRBJ1-4
abundance: once
CDR3nt: TGCAGCGTTTCAGGGGGGCCCGGTGAAAAACTGTTTTTT
CDR3aa: CSVSGGPGEKLFF

d_gene: .
v_gene: TRBV28
j_gene: TRBJ2-2
abundance: .
CDR3nt: TGTGCCAGCAGTCGCACTAGAGGAATGATGGACACCGGGGAGCTGTTTTTT
CDR3aa: CASSRTRGMMDTGELFF

d_gene: .
v_gene: TRBV5-8
j_gene: TRBJ2-1
abundance: .
CDR3nt: TGTGCCAGAGGAAGAGCGAGAGTTACGACGCAGTTCTTC
CDR3aa: CARGRARVTTQFF

d_gene: .
v_gene: TRBV6-5
j_gene: TRBJ2-1
abundance: once
CDR3nt: TGTGCCAGCACTGAGGGACCGGGAACCTACAATGAGCAGTTCTTC
CDR3aa: CASTEGPGTYNEQFF

d_gene: .
v_gene: TRBV9
j_gene: TRBJ2-7
abundance: .
CDR3nt: TGTGCCAGCAGCGTAGGCCCAGGACTACACTACGAGCAGTACTTC
CDR3aa: CASSVGPGLHYEQYF

d_gene: .
v_gene: TRBV5-6
j_gene: TRBJ1-6
abundance: .
CDR3nt: TGTGCCAGCAGCTTACCGGGGAGCTCCTATAATTCACCCCTCCACTTT
CDR3aa: CASSLPGSSYNSPLHF

d_gene: .
v_gene: TRBV19
j_gene: TRBJ2-7
abundance: .
CDR3nt: TGTGCCAGTCGAATGACTGCCGAGTACGAGCAGTACTTC
CDR3aa: CASRMTAEYEQYF

d_gene: .
v_gene: TRBV28
j_gene: TRBJ2-6
abundance: .
CDR3nt: TGTGCCAGCAGGCCCCCAGGGGCTGGGGCCAACGTCCTGACTTTC
CDR3aa: CASRPPGAGANVLTF

d_gene: TRBD2
v_gene: TRBV6-5
j_gene: TRBJ2-4
abundance: .
CDR3nt: TGTGCCAGCGGAAGATCCAGCGGGGGGGCGGACATTCAGTACTTC
CDR3aa: CASGRSSGGADIQYF

d_gene: TRBD1
v_gene: TRBV2
j_gene: TRBJ2-2
abundance: once
CDR3nt: TGTGCCAGCCAGAGACAGGGGAACACCGGGGAGCTGTTTTTT
CDR3aa: CASQRQGNTGELFF

d_gene: TRBD2
v_gene: TRBV7-2
j_gene: TRBJ2-7
abundance: once
CDR3nt: TGTGCCAGCAGACTGGGACTAGCGGGCTACGAGCAGTACTTC
CDR3aa: CASRLGLAGYEQYF

d_gene: .
v_gene: TRBV6-5
j_gene: TRBJ2-6
abundance: .
CDR3nt: TGTGCCAGCAGTTACTATCGGGGGCAAGGGGCCAACGTCCTGACTTTC
CDR3aa: CASSYYRGQGANVLTF

d_gene: TRBD1
v_gene: TRBV7-8
j_gene: TRBJ2-7
abundance: .
CDR3nt: TGTGCCAGCAGCTCGCCCGACAGGGTTTACGAGCAGTACTTC
CDR3aa: CASSSPDRVYEQYF

d_gene: TRBD2
v_gene: TRBV2
j_gene: TRBJ2-5
abundance: .
CDR3nt: TGTGCCAGCAGTGACCTCGGACTAGCGGGAGCTTTGGAAGAGACCCAGTACTTC
CDR3aa: CASSDLGLAGALEETQYF

d_gene: .
v_gene: TRBV30
j_gene: TRBJ1-5
abundance: .
CDR3nt: TGTGCCTGGAGTGCGACCCCGGGCAGTAGCAATCAGCCCCAGCATTTT
CDR3aa: CAWSATPGSSNQPQHF

d_gene: TRBD1
v_gene: TRBV6-6
j_gene: TRBJ2-5
abundance: .
CDR3nt: TGTGCCAGCAGCCGGGACAGCTTAAAAGAGACCCAGTACTTC
CDR3aa: CASSRDSLKETQYF

d_gene: .
v_gene: TRBV7-2
j_gene: TRBJ2-5
abundance: .
CDR3nt: TGTGCCAGCAGCTTATACGGCAGCCAAGAGACCCAGTACTTC
CDR3aa: CASSLYGSQETQYF

d_gene: .
v_gene: TRBV5-3
j_gene: TRBJ1-6
abundance: .
CDR3nt: TGTGCCAGAGAAAGCTCCTATAATTCACCCCTCCACTTT
CDR3aa: CARESSYNSPLHF

d_gene: TRBD2
v_gene: TRBV5-1
j_gene: TRBJ2-5
abundance: once
CDR3nt: TGCGCCAGCAGCCCGACGGGACTAGAACGGGAGACCCAGTACTTC
CDR3aa: CASSPTGLERETQYF

d_gene: .
v_gene: TRBV7-9
j_gene: TRBJ2-1
abundance: few
CDR3nt: TGTGCCAGCAGCATGGGGGGCAATGAGCAGTTCTTC
CDR3aa: CASSMGGNEQFF

d_gene: .
v_gene: TRBV21-1
j_gene: TRBJ1-5
abundance: .
CDR3nt: TGTGCCAGCAGCAAAGACAGGGATTGCAATCAGCCCCAGCATTTT
CDR3aa: CASSKDRDCNQPQHF

d_gene: TRBD1
v_gene: TRBV6-5
j_gene: TRBJ2-7
abundance: .
CDR3nt: TGTGCCAGCACCCGGACAGGCAACTCCTACGAGCAGTACTTC
CDR3aa: CASTRTGNSYEQYF

d_gene: .
v_gene: TRBV10-3
j_gene: TRBJ2-7
abundance: .
CDR3nt: TGTGCCATCAGTGGGAGAGGGCTCGAGCAGTACTTC
CDR3aa: CAISGRGLEQYF

d_gene: .
v_gene: TRBV6-5
j_gene: TRBJ1-1
abundance: .
CDR3nt: TGTGCCAGCAGAACCCTAGGGTCGAACACTGAAGCTTTCTTT
CDR3aa: CASRTLGSNTEAFF

d_gene: TRBD1
v_gene: TRBV11-2
j_gene: TRBJ2-2
abundance: .
CDR3nt: TGTGCCAGCAGCTTCACAGGGGGCAACACCGGGGAGCTGTTTTTT
CDR3aa: CASSFTGGNTGELFF

d_gene: .
v_gene: TRBV6-6
j_gene: TRBJ1-1
abundance: few
CDR3nt: TGTGCCAGCAGTTACGGGGAGAACACTGAAGCTTTCTTT
CDR3aa: CASSYGENTEAFF

d_gene: .
v_gene: TRBV15
j_gene: TRBJ2-5
abundance: .
CDR3nt: TGTGCCACCAGCAGACTGACAGCGTACCAAGAGACCCAGTACTTC
CDR3aa: CATSRLTAYQETQYF

d_gene: TRBD1
v_gene: TRBV7-2
j_gene: TRBJ1-2
abundance: .
CDR3nt: TGTGCCAGCAGCTTACAGGGACAGGGATCCTATGGCTACACCTTC
CDR3aa: CASSLQGQGSYGYTF

d_gene: TRBD1
v_gene: TRBV27
j_gene: TRBJ1-5
abundance: once
CDR3nt: TGTGCCAGCAGGAAGGGACAGTATAGCAATCAGCCCCAGCATTTT
CDR3aa: CASRKGQYSNQPQHF

d_gene: .
v_gene: TRBV7-2
j_gene: TRBJ2-3
abundance: .
CDR3nt: TGTGCCAGCAGCTTTCGCCGATTGGTTGCAGATACGCAGTATTTT
CDR3aa: CASSFRRLVADTQYF

d_gene: .
v_gene: TRBV18
j_gene: TRBJ1-3
abundance: once
CDR3nt: TGTGCCAGCTCACCGGGGGTCGAAGGAAACACCATATATTTT
CDR3aa: CASSPGVEGNTIYF

d_gene: TRBD2
v_gene: TRBV30
j_gene: TRBJ2-7
abundance: .
CDR3nt: TGTGCCTGGAGGGGAGGCGGACTAGCGGGCAACGAGCAGTACTTC
CDR3aa: CAWRGGGLAGNEQYF

d_gene: TRBD2
v_gene: TRBV19
j_gene: TRBJ2-1
abundance: .
CDR3nt: TGTGCCAGTAGTATCTTTAGCGGGGGGATAAATGAGCAGTTCTTC
CDR3aa: CASSIFSGGINEQFF

d_gene: .
v_gene: TRBV11-2
j_gene: TRBJ2-7
abundance: .
CDR3nt: TGTGCCAGCAGCTTAGGTCCCGCGGAGGAATCTTACGAGCAGTACTTC
CDR3aa: CASSLGPAEESYEQYF

d_gene: TRBD1
v_gene: TRBV5-8
j_gene: TRBJ1-5
abundance: .
CDR3nt: TGTGCCAGCAGCTTCAGGGGGCGGAATCAGCCCCAGCATTTT
CDR3aa: CASSFRGRNQPQHF

d_gene: .
v_gene: TRBV20-1
j_gene: TRBJ2-7
abundance: .
CDR3nt: TGCAGTGCGCGGGGACCCGACGAGCAGTACTTC
CDR3aa: CSARGPDEQYF

d_gene: .
v_gene: TRBV6-5
j_gene: TRBJ1-1
abundance: few
CDR3nt: TGTGCCAGCAGTTACTCGACGGAGCCGAACACTGAAGCTTTCTTT
CDR3aa: CASSYSTEPNTEAFF

d_gene: TRBD1
v_gene: TRBV7-2
j_gene: TRBJ1-5
abundance: .
CDR3nt: TGTGCCAGCAGCCCAGGGACAGGGGGGACTCAGCCCCAGCATTTT
CDR3aa: CASSPGTGGTQPQHF

d_gene: TRBD2
v_gene: TRBV9
j_gene: TRBJ2-7
abundance: .
CDR3nt: TGTGCCAGCAGCGTAGGACTAGCAGGTTACGAGCAGTACTTC
CDR3aa: CASSVGLAGYEQYF

d_gene: TRBD1
v_gene: TRBV5-1
j_gene: TRBJ1-1
abundance: .
CDR3nt: TGCGCCAGCAGCTTGGGGGACAGTAGGCGAGCTTTCTTT
CDR3aa: CASSLGDSRRAFF

d_gene: TRBD1
v_gene: TRBV5-8
j_gene: TRBJ1-2
abundance: .
CDR3nt: TGTGCCAGCAGCGGGACAGGGTTCCTCTGGGGCTACACCTTC
CDR3aa: CASSGTGFLWGYTF

d_gene: TRBD1
v_gene: TRBV9
j_gene: TRBJ2-3
abundance: .
CDR3nt: TGTGCCAGCAGCTCAGTAGGGGGCCAACTCACAGATACGCAGTATTTT
CDR3aa: CASSSVGGQLTDTQYF

d_gene: TRBD1
v_gene: TRBV19
j_gene: TRBJ1-1
abundance: once
CDR3nt: TGTGCCAGTAGTCCGGGACAGGGGTTGAACACTGAAGCTTTCTTT
CDR3aa: CASSPGQGLNTEAFF

d_gene: .
v_gene: TRBV5-4
j_gene: TRBJ1-5
abundance: .
CDR3nt: TGTGCCAGCAGCTTGGGCAGATACAATCAGCCCCAGCATTTT
CDR3aa: CASSLGRYNQPQHF

d_gene: TRBD1
v_gene: TRBV6-5
j_gene: TRBJ2-7
abundance: .
CDR3nt: TGTGCCAGCAGATCGGGACAGGGTATAGGCGAGCAGTACTTC
CDR3aa: CASRSGQGIGEQYF

d_gene: .
v_gene: TRBV29-1
j_gene: TRBJ2-3
abundance: .
CDR3nt: TGCAGCGCCCGAGGGGGGACCACTCTCACAGATACGCAGTATTTT
CDR3aa: CSARGGTTLTDTQYF

d_gene: TRBD2
v_gene: TRBV7-2
j_gene: TRBJ2-7
abundance: .
CDR3nt: TGTGCCAGCAGCTCGACTAGCGGGAGGACGTACGAGCAGTACTTC
CDR3aa: CASSSTSGRTYEQYF

d_gene: TRBD1
v_gene: TRBV2
j_gene: TRBJ1-5
abundance: .
CDR3nt: TGTGCCAGCAGCAGTAACAGGGGTCGGGGTCAGCCCCAGCATTTT
CDR3aa: CASSSNRGRGQPQHF